This paragraph reports one TCR beta chain. The clone's antigen remains unknown. No much larger clone exists at a distance of one base, and base qualities are not known. Libraries were constructed by the immunoSEQ multiplex PCR assay. For the multiplex PCR, a mixture combining 60 forward primers for TCR Vbeta segments and 13 reverse primers for TCR Jbeta segments was used. The CDR3 region of rearranged TCR beta genes was amplified from genomic DNA by a multiplex PCR assay. On the Illumina HiSeq System, the amplified TCR beta libraries were sequenced as 87-base-pair reads. The study's processing was this. Across the 666 repertoires, a later analysis counted tens of millions of unique TCR beta chains, roughly 11 million of which were shared by at least two donors. To remove PCR and sequencing errors, raw reads were error-corrected and collapsed into unique sequences using a nearest-neighbor algorithm that merged closely related sequences. Alignment of CDR3 sequences to IMGT reference sequences was used to assign V, D and J gene segments. Each retained sequence needed at least a six-nucleotide match to both a V gene segment and a J gene segment. Rearrangements were called productive when the CDR3 lacked stop codons and stayed in frame with V and J; all others were non-productive. Following IMGT convention, CDR3 was defined as the stretch from the second conserved V-encoded cysteine up to the conserved J-encoded phenylalanine. The earlier analysis of about 570 of the donors excluded any sequence lacking an unambiguous match to a single V gene segment. An earlier analysis of about 600 of the donors called V segments functional above 56.7% productive rearrangements and segregating when the between-donor standard deviation exceeded 5%. To diagnose cytomegalovirus status from the catalog of TCR beta chain sequences, a statistical classification framework was built. In a later analysis, V and J genes were assigned by comparing TCR nucleotide sequences against IMGT/GENE-DB human TR gene sequences. Using the TCRdist pipeline, a later analysis assigned CDR3 sequences along with most-parsimonious VDJ recombination scenarios. In a later analysis, each TCR beta chain was defined by its CDR3 amino acid sequence together with its V-gene family, and reads lacking a unique V-gene family were excluded. In a later analysis, 500 to 650 highly shared, low-generation-probability nucleotide sequences were removed to address suspected cross-contamination and a sequencing artifact. In a later analysis, a clonal expansion index was calculated for each public chain from normalized within-repertoire ranks of inferred template counts. Generation probabilities in a later analysis came from a VDJ recombination model fitted to out-of-frame rearrangements, and those results were checked against IGoR. Hypergeometric tests were used in a later analysis to score TCR-TCR, TCR-HLA and TCR-CMV co-occurrence, with a repertoire-size bias correction applied to the TCR pairs. False discovery rates were estimated in a later analysis by permuting HLA or CMV assignments 20 times. In a later analysis, co-occurring TCRs were grouped with DBSCAN, and TCRdist sequence similarity was added when clustering was performed within HLA-allele-positive subsets. Co-occurrence clustering excluded repertoires with fewer than 30,000 or more than 120,000 public chains, plus five with anomalous nucleotide sharing. What TCRdb holds here is the immuneACCESS table cut down to in-frame rearrangements. Part of the clones is not present; checked against another copy, under half of the missing clones reflect an unresolved V gene, and the others are unexplained. That table gives V, J and clone size, and the DNA gave D and trimming. In this sample the table shows roughly 170,000 clones, 80% of which occur a single time. The ten largest clones capture less than 9% of the sample.

As encoded in the germline V gene (reference sequence), CDR1 is GTSNPN while CDR2 is SVGIG. The V end gives up 2 bases and the J end 10 bases, leaving 11 bases in the junction not matched to a gene. From the cysteine through the phenylalanine, the CDR3 covers 14 amino acids. The only DNA kept is the CDR3, 42 bases in frame from the first base. This entry is derived from a study of cytomegalovirus exposure and HLA in healthy donors listed by TCRdb under 2017. Describing the broader study: An earlier analysis of roughly 630 of the donors reported 250 to 300 Gb of sequence data and roughly 100 million unique TCR beta sequences from about 179 million T cells. Of the 300 to 450 genotyped donors, roughly 85% fell in the genetic ancestry cluster associated with self-reported Caucasian donors. Along with the approximately 600-subject first cohort, a separate validation cohort of around 120 different subjects was used. Both class I and class II loci were covered by HLA typing, at four-digit resolution. Using immunosequencing, the study profiled T cell repertoires from some 670 subjects and related those repertoires to cytomegalovirus serostatus. Genome-wide SNP genotypes for about 65% of the 666 donors were used in a later genetic analysis, which treated that subset as a discovery cohort. The study aimed to test whether cataloging public T cell receptors could reveal signatures of past pathogen exposure. To decide whether each TCR beta V gene segment behaved as functional or pseudogenic, an earlier analysis of over 500 of the donors relied on high-throughput TCR beta sequencing. Donor age, sex, ethnicity and CMV serostatus were compiled alongside the repertoire data. To study patterns of TCR occurrence, a later analysis re-analyzed previously published TCR beta repertoires from hundreds of donors and added high-resolution HLA genotyping. All discovery cohort repertoires had been generated on a single sequencing platform. Typing coverage varied by locus: about 629-630 donors for A, B, C, DRB1 and DQB1; 500 to 550 for DQA1; around 570 for DPA1; about 450 for DPB1. In the later analysis, no new phenotypic data were used to find candidate immune exposures; instead, reliance was placed on TCR beta sequences and their occurrence across donors. The study combined high-throughput TCR immunosequencing, statistical association of individual TCRs with disease status, and machine learning to predict cytomegalovirus infection status. Among about 360 genotyped donors of the cohort, an average of approximately 250,000 unique TCR beta nucleotide sequences were sequenced per donor, roughly 18% of them non-productive. An early release covering just under 650 HLA-typed donors comprised around 300 gigabases of sequencing data and approximately 85 million unique TCR sequences. Five DR-DQ haplotypes were treated as single units for association and clustering because of strong linkage in the cohort.

Broader findings and caveats from the paper: A further reported finding was that TCR beta sequences accurately predicted the HLA-A and HLA-B alleles for most subjects in the first cohort. The classifier was reported to diagnose cytomegalovirus status with high specificity and sensitivity in both the original and validation cohorts. Across donors, most TCR sequences were observed very rarely, whereas some public TCRs were present in many individuals. When HLA alleles, especially DR and DQ, strongly co-occurred, attributing TCR associations to individual alleles was difficult. Because counts were too low, under 20 rarely observed V segments, including chromosome 9 orphons, were left out of the earlier analysis of about 500 of the donors. An earlier analysis of 587 of the donors showed that most TCR beta V segments appeared in productive rearrangements either about 87% or about 30% of the time, which broadly matched IMGT annotations. An association between a missense DCLRE1C variant and V-gene and J-gene trimming of TCR beta chains was found in a later genetic analysis and replicated in an independent cohort. Compared with the approximately 670-donor mean, donors in an Asian-associated ancestry cluster had fewer N-insertions in productive TCRs, according to a later genetic analysis. Some IMGT-functional V segments, including TRBV6-2 and TRBV6-3, could not be told apart with the 87-base-pair reads, so those segments were excluded. Because some donors lacked HLA typing at each locus, the association tests relied only on the typed subset. Specific HLA alleles were associated with over 15,000 TCR beta sequences at a false discovery rate of 0.05 in a later analysis. Only TCR beta chains were sequenced in this cohort, and the absence of alpha or paired-chain data limited detectable features. Presence/absence analyses assumed roughly uniform sequencing depth across donors, an assumption that may not hold. Several of the top co-occurrence clusters appeared to be linked to parvovirus B19, influenza, CMV and Epstein-Barr virus, according to a later analysis. The only immune exposure information available for the cohort was CMV serostatus. The study listed 150 to 200 TCR beta chains as associated with cytomegalovirus. Correlated functional status among segregating V segments might reflect linkage disequilibrium, but an unknown experimental factor could not be ruled out. A group of highly shared sequence variants was considered likely to be a technical artifact of the sequencing pipeline. Three of the identified cytomegalovirus-associated TCR beta chains were confirmed in vitro to be specific for cytomegalovirus antigens. According to a later analysis, TCR association rates differed among HLA loci, with DRB1 alleles showing the most associated TCRs and HLA-C alleles showing the fewest. In a later analysis, HLA-associated TCR beta chains showed more clonal expansion and lower generation probabilities than non-associated chains that were equally common. Most CMV-associated TCR beta chains appeared to be HLA-restricted in a later analysis, and the HLA associations seemed to be driven largely by CMV exposure. It was suggested by the authors that the approach could potentially be generalized to other disease states and immunological phenotypes.

The cohort was made up of approximately 700 healthy bone marrow donors. At the time of sampling, all cohort members were nominally healthy, though unrecorded immune exposures were likely present. The donor tested CMV seropositive and was one of the 289 seropositive cohort members. A peripheral blood sample was collected from each donor, and TCR beta sequencing was performed on peripheral blood mononuclear cells. The Qiagen DNeasy Blood Extraction Kit was used to extract genomic DNA from the blood cell samples. This receptor was obtained from a man younger than 45 in good health and CMV-seropositive. The chain employs TRBV30 and TRBJ1-1; TRBD1 lines up with 9 middle nucleotides. Sequencing was performed on PBMCs. The CDR3 protein sequence reads: CAWSKGQGWGVAFF. The sequence in DNA is TGTGCCTGGAGTAAAGGACAGGGGTGGGGAGTAGCTTTCTTT.